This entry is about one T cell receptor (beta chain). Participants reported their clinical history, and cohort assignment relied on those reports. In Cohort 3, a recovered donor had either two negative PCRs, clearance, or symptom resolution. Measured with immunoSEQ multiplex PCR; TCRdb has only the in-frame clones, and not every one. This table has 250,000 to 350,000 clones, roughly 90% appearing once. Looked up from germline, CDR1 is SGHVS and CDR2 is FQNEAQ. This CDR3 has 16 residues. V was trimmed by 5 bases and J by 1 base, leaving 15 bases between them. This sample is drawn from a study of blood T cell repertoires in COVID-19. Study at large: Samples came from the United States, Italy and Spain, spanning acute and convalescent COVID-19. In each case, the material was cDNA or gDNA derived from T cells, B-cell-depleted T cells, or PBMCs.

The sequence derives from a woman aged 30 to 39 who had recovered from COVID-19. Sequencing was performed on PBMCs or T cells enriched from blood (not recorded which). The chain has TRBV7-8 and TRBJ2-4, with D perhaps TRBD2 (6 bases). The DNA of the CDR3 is TGTGCCAGCAGCCCCTCGCCGGGGGAGGCCAAAAACATTCAGTACTTC. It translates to CASSPSPGEAKNIQYF.